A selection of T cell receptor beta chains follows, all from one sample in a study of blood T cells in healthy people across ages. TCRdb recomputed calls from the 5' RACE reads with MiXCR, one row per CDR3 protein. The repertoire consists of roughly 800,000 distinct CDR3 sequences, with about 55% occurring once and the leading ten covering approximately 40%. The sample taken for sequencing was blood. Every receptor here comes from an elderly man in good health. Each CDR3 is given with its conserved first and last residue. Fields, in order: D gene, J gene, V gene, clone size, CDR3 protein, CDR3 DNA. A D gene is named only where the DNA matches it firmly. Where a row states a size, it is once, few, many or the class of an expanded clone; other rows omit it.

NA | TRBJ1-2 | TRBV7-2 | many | CASSSDSYGYTF | TGTGCCAGCAGCTCGGACAGCTATGGCTACACCTTC
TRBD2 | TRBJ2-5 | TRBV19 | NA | CASSIVGTSFSTQETQYF | TGTGCCAGTAGTATAGTTGGGACTAGCTTCTCCACCCAAGAGACCCAGTACTTC
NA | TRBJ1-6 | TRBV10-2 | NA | CASSVLTDNSPLHF | TGCGCCAGCAGTGTGCTGACGGACAATTCACCCCTCCACTTT
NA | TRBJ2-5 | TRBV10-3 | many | CAISEGETQYF | TGTGCCATCAGTGAGGGTGAGACCCAGTACTTC
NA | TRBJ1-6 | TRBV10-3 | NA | CAISESTPMGASYNSPLHF | TGTGCCATCAGTGAGTCGACTCCTATGGGGGCCTCGTATAATTCACCCCTCCACTTT
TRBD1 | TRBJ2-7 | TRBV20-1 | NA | CSARPGGPEQYF | TGCAGTGCTCGCCCAGGGGGCCCCGAGCAGTACTTC
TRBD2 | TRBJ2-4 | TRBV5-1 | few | CASSLVAGLAKNIQYF | TGCGCCAGCAGCTTGGTAGCGGGTCTAGCCAAAAACATTCAGTACTTC
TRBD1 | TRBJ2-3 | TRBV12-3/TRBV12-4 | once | CASSAFDRDQHRYAYF | TGTGCCAGCAGTGCCTTCGACAGGGACCAGCACAGATACGCGTATTTT
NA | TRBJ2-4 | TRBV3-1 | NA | CASSAGDTIAKNIQYF | TGTGCCAGCAGCGCAGGGGATACGATCGCCAAAAACATTCAGTACTTC
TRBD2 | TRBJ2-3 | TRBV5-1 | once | CASSSPYGRASTDTQYF | TGCGCCAGCAGCTCCCCGTACGGGAGGGCTAGCACAGATACGCAGTATTTT
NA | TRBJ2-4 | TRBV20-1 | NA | CSAREAGRLAKNIQYF | TGCAGTGCTAGAGAGGCGGGAAGGCTAGCCAAAAACATTCAGTACTTC
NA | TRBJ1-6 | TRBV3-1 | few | CASSQERYSPLHF | TGTGCCAGCAGCCAAGAGCGTTATTCACCCCTCCACTTT
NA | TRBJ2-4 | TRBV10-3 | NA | CAISESNDAAKNIQYF | TGTGCCATCAGTGAGTCGAATGACGCGGCCAAAAACATTCAGTACTTC
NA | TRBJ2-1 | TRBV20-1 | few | CSARRGSLLDEQFF | TGCAGTGCCCGCCGGGGGTCCCTCTTGGATGAGCAGTTCTTC
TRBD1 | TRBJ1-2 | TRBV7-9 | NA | CASSFQPGDRAYGYTF | TGTGCCAGCAGCTTTCAGCCTGGGGACAGGGCCTATGGCTACACCTTC
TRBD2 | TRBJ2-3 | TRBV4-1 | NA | CASSQEAKGGRHRYAYF | TGCGCCAGCAGCCAAGAAGCAAAGGGCGGGAGACACAGATACGCGTATTTT
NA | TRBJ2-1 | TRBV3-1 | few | CASSQGTDEQFF | TGTGCCAGCAGCCAAGGAACGGATGAGCAGTTCTTC
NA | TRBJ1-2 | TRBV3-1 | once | CASSHRDTSTGGYTF | TGTGCCAGCAGCCACCGCGACACTTCTACTGGTGGCTACACCTTC
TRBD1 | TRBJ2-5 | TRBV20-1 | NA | CSARTAGGEETQYF | TGCAGTGCTAGAACCGCAGGGGGCGAGGAGACCCAGTACTTC
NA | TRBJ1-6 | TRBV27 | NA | CASRGLRDSPLHF | TGTGCCAGCAGGGGCCTCAGGGATTCACCCCTCCACTTT
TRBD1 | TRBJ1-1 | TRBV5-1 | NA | CASSLETGLNTEAFF | TGCGCCAGCAGCTTGGAGACAGGGTTGAACACTGAAGCTTTCTTT
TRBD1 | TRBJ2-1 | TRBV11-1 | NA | CASNSGDRSSYNEQFF | TGTGCCAGCAACTCTGGGGACAGGAGCTCCTACAATGAGCAGTTCTTC
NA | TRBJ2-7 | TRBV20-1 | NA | CSARDRRRSSYEQYF | TGCAGTGCTAGAGATAGGCGGAGGAGCTCCTACGAGCAGTACTTC
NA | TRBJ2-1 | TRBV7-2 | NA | CASSPRALQGREQFF | TGTGCCAGCAGCCCGAGGGCACTCCAGGGGCGCGAGCAGTTCTTC
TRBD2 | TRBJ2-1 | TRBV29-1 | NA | CSVRTVLSGSLGDEQFF | TGCAGCGTCAGAACCGTACTTAGCGGGAGTCTTGGGGATGAGCAGTTCTTC
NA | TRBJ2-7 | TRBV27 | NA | CASSPREGGYEQYF | TGTGCCAGCAGTCCCCGCGAGGGGGGGTACGAGCAGTACTTC
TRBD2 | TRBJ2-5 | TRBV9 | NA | CASSVGQRGDWSEQYF | TGTGCCAGCAGCGTAGGGCAGCGGGGGGACTGGAGTGAGCAGTACTTC
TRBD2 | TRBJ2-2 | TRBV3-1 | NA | CASSQVAGGTNTGELFF | TGTGCCAGCAGCCAGGTAGCGGGAGGTACGAACACCGGGGAGCTGTTTTTT
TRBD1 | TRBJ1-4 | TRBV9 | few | CASSVDVWTGLNEKLFF | TGTGCCAGCAGCGTAGATGTGTGGACAGGGCTTAATGAAAAACTGTTTTTT
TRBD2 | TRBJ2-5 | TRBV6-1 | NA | CASSDGLAGGGETQYF | TGTGCCAGCAGTGACGGACTAGCGGGAGGAGGAGAGACCCAGTACTTC
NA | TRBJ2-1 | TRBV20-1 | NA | CSASAYNEQFF | TGCAGTGCTAGCGCTTACAATGAGCAGTTCTTC
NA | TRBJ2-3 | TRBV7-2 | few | CASSLDRGGIAGVTDTQYF | TGTGCCAGCAGCTTGGACAGGGGGGGAATAGCGGGAGTCACAGATACGCAGTATTTT
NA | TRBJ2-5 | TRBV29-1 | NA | CSVEPGVQETQYF | TGCAGCGTTGAGCCTGGGGTCCAAGAGACCCAGTACTTC
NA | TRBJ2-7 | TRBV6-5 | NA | CASTETGTYEQYF | TGTGCCAGCACCGAGACAGGAACCTACGAGCAGTACTTC
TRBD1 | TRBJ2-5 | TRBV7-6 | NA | CASSPGQGKWEQYF | TGTGCCAGCAGCCCGGGACAGGGAAAGTGGGAGCAGTACTTC
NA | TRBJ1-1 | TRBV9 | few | CASSVALNTEAFF | TGTGCCAGCAGCGTAGCTTTGAACACTGAAGCTTTCTTT
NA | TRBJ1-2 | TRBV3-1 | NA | CASSQSDSYGYTF | TGTGCCAGCAGCCAAAGCGACAGCTATGGCTACACCTTC
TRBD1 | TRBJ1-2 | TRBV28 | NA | CASRGTGGANYGYTF | TGTGCCAGCAGGGGAACAGGGGGCGCTAACTATGGCTACACCTTC
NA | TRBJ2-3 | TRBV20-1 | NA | CSARDSGGWQHRYAYF | TGCAGTGCTAGAGATTCTGGCGGCTGGCAGCACAGATACGCGTATTTT
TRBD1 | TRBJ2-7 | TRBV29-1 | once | CSVSPGTGAYEQYF | TGCAGCGTTAGTCCCGGGACAGGGGCCTACGAGCAGTACTTC
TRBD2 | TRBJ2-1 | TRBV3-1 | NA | CASSLRGAGVRNEQFF | TGTGCCAGCAGCCTCCGTGGAGCGGGAGTCCGCAATGAGCAGTTCTTC
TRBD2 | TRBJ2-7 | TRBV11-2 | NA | CASSPAPAGVYEQYF | TGTGCCAGCAGCCCCGCCCCGGCGGGGGTCTACGAGCAGTACTTC
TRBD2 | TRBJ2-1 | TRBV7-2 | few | CASSLVGTSGSYEQFF | TGTGCCAGCAGCTTAGTCGGGACTAGCGGGAGCTATGAGCAGTTCTTC
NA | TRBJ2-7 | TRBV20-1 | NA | CSARPTGEDEQYF | TGCAGTGCTAGACCAACAGGGGAGGACGAGCAGTACTTC
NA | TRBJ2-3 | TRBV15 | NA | CATSTTDSTDTQYF | TGTGCCACCAGCACAACGGACAGCACAGATACGCAGTATTTT
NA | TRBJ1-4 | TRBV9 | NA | CASSVGAPLGEKLFF | TGTGCCAGCAGCGTAGGAGCCCCCTTGGGTGAAAAACTGTTTTTT
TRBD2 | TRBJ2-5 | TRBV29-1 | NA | CSVRTSCETQYF | TGCAGCGTTCGGACTAGCTGCGAGACCCAGTACTTC
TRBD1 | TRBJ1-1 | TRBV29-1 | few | CSGGGTGDTEAFF | TGCAGCGGGGGGGGGACAGGGGACACTGAAGCTTTCTTT
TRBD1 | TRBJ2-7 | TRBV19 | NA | CASSTGTGVYEQYF | TGTGCCAGTAGTACGGGGACAGGGGTTTACGAGCAGTACTTC
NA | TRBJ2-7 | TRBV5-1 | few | CASSLYSATEQYF | TGCGCCAGCAGCTTGTACAGCGCTACGGAGCAGTACTTC
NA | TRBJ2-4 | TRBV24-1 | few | CATSDSVLAKNIQYF | TGTGCCACCAGCGACAGTGTACTAGCCAAAAACATTCAGTACTTC